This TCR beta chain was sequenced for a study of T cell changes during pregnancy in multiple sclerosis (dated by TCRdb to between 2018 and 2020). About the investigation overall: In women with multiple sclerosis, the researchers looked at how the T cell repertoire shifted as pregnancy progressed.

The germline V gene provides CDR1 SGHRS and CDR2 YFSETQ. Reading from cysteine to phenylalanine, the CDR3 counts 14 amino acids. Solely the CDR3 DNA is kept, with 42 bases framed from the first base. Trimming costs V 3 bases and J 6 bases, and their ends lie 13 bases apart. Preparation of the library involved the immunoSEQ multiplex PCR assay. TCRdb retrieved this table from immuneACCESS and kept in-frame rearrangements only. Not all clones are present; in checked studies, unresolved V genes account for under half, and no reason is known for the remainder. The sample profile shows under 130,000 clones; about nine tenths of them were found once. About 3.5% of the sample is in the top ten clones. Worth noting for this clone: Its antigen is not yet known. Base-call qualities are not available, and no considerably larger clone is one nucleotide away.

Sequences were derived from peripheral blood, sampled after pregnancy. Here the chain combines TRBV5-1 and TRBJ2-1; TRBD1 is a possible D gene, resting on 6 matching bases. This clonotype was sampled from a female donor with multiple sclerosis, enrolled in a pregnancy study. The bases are TGCGCCAGCAGCTGGAGAGGGACATTCAATGAGCAGTTCTTC. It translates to CASSWRGTFNEQFF.